Following are 30 T cell receptor beta chains from one sample sequenced in a study of radiation and T cells in renal cell carcinoma. Assay used: immunoSEQ multiplex PCR; TCRdb lists only in-frame clones, some missing. The sample has almost 50,000 clones, 80% seen once; the top ten hold roughly 30%. Time point of the sample: blood 2 weeks post-SBRT. Sample treatment: 15 Gy SBRT to primary tumor, nephrectomy 4 weeks later. The source material was blood, sampled from a patient whose treatment included radiotherapy and nephrectomy. These receptor sequences come from a woman in her sixties or seventies with renal cell carcinoma.

This rearrangement joins TRBV19 to TRBJ1-2, with D maybe TRBD1 (5 bases). The CDR3 runs 15 residues. V lost 5 bases, J lost 3 bases, and 16 bases lay in between. Germline-derived CDR1 and CDR2 are LNHDA and SQIVND (reference sequence). The CDR3 protein is CASSPRDPSYYGYTF. Written as DNA, the CDR3 is TGTGCCAGTAGTCCCCGGGACCCATCTTACTATGGCTACACCTTC.

This chain connects TRBV18 to TRBJ2-1; D ambiguous. Germline CDR1 and CDR2: KGHSH and LQKENI. The CDR3 runs to 14 residues. The V end lost 1 base, the J end lost 3 bases, and 7 bases lay between the germline ends. The CDR3 sequence: CASSPQALYNEQFF. CDR3 in DNA: TGTGCCAGCTCACCACAGGCACTCTACAATGAGCAGTTCTTC.

V and J are TRBV18 and TRBJ2-5; 11 nucleotides match TRBD1. The junction had 6 bases not matched to a gene; V was cut back by 2 bases and J by 4 bases. The CDR3 has 16 amino acids. Germline lookup yields CDR1 KGHSH and CDR2 LQKENI. In nucleotides, the CDR3 is TGTGCCAGCTCACCAGGACAGGGGGCGATTGGAGAGACCCAGTACTTC. It translates to CASSPGQGAIGETQYF.

The chain's CDR3 is CAWTVGAGLQETQYF. The CDR3, as DNA: TGTGCCTGGACCGTAGGGGCGGGACTACAAGAGACCCAGTACTTC. The chain employs TRBV30 and TRBJ2-5, with 7 bases aligning to TRBD2. CDR3 size: 15 residues. The ends lost 4 bases at V and 2 bases at J; junction bases unmatched: 10. CDR1 and CDR2 (germline): GTSNPN, SVGIG (reference sequence).

This clone was seen once. The rearrangement joins TRBV6-7 to TRBJ1-1; 11 bases are a match to TRBD1. TRBV6-7 is noted as an ORF with a role that remains uncertain. This CDR3 comprises 15 residues. The V gene end was trimmed by 4 bases and the J gene end by 6 bases; junction bases not matched to a gene: 7. CDR3 nucleotides: TGTGCCAGCAGTTCAGCGGGACAGGGGGTTTCTGAAGCTTTCTTT. Its protein product is CASSSAGQGVSEAFF.

This clone has only a few counts. V is TRBV6-6 and J is TRBJ2-1; TRBD1 might be the D (6 bases). Trimming took off 5 bases at V and 10 bases at J, with 21 bases between the two ends. The CDR3 runs to 15 residues. Germline values: CDR1 MNHNY, CDR2 SVGAGI (reference sequence). In DNA, the CDR3 is TGTGCCAGCAGTCGAGGACAGCAGGAGAACGACGAGCAGTTCTTC. As protein: CASSRGQQENDEQFF.

This sequence joins TRBV4-1 and TRBJ2-5; 10 bases are shared with TRBD2. In germline, CDR1 is MGHRA, CDR2 YSYEKL. This CDR3 contains 19 residues. Trimming cost V 2 bases and J 5 bases; bases outside gene matches: 17. The CDR3 protein is CASSQPAHQREGTRETQYF. The DNA for the CDR3 is TGCGCCAGCAGCCAACCCGCCCACCAGCGGGAGGGGACCAGGGAGACCCAGTACTTC.

This chain joins TRBV12-5 and TRBJ1-2; a possible D gene is TRBD1 (5 bases). CDR1 LGHNT and CDR2 FRNRAP come from the germline V gene. Trimming pared 3 bases from V and 2 bases from J, leaving 7 bases between. The CDR3 is 13 residues long. The CDR3 loop is CASGFQGNYGYTF. For the CDR3, the DNA is TGTGCTAGTGGTTTTCAGGGAAACTATGGCTACACCTTC.

This chain joins TRBV6-6 and TRBJ1-1, with D unresolved. Trimming took off 7 bases at V and 5 bases at J, with 14 bases between the two ends. CDR1 and CDR2 (germline): MNHNY, SVGAGI (reference sequence). The CDR3 consists of 13 residues. This CDR3 reads CASTFGRATEAFF. The CDR3 bases are TGTGCCAGCACCTTTGGGCGGGCAACTGAAGCTTTCTTT.

This chain links TRBV9 with TRBJ2-7; 10 bases agree with TRBD2. The CDR3 loop spans 14 amino acids. Germline V CDR1 and CDR2: SGDLS, YYNGEE. The J segment lost 7 bases and the V segment lost 0 bases, leaving 4 bases of the junction unmatched. CDR3 nucleotide sequence: TGTGCCAGCAGCGTAGGACTAGCGGGTTCGGAGCAGTACTTC. Translating gives CASSVGLAGSEQYF.

The chain links TRBV23-1 to TRBJ1-6; 9 bases agree with TRBD1. TRBV23-1 is placed among ORFs of uncertain function. The CDR3 is made up of 16 amino acids. V shed 2 bases and J 9 bases; nucleotides not matched to a gene: 8. The CDR3 sequence is CASSQPSGQGCSPLHF. Written as DNA, the CDR3 is TGCGCCAGCAGTCAACCCTCGGGACAGGGCTGTTCACCCCTCCACTTT.

V usage is TRBV9 and J usage is TRBJ2-3, with D uncertain. The CDR3 spans 16 residues. The germline V gene encodes CDR1 SGDLS and CDR2 YYNGEE. Trimming took 0 bases from V and 1 from J, leaving 12 bases between them. The CDR3 protein is CASSVAAMGRTDTQYF. In nucleotides, the CDR3 is TGTGCCAGCAGCGTAGCTGCTATGGGCCGCACAGATACGCAGTATTTT.

The CDR3 region has the DNA TGCGCCAGCAGCTTGGGGACAGGGATTAGCAATCAGCCCCAGCATTTT. Encoded protein: CASSLGTGISNQPQHF. The J gene is TRBJ1-5, the V gene TRBV5-1; 8 bases are a match to TRBD1. CDR3 length: 16 residues. Germline V gene data show CDR1 as SGHRS and CDR2 as YFSETQ. Trimming took 0 bases from V and 0 from J; bases not matched to a gene: 2.

The chain joins TRBV13 to TRBJ2-1, with 13 bases fitting TRBD2. The CDR3 has 20 amino acids. The V gene's germline CDR1 is PRHDT and CDR2 FYEKMQ (reference sequence). V trimming: 4 bases; J trimming: 6 bases; junction bases outside the gene matches: 18. CDR3 sequence (DNA): TGTGCCAGCAGCTCCTACAGGGGGAATTGGACTAGCGGGGGCCCCAATGAGCAGTTCTTC. Residues: CASSSYRGNWTSGGPNEQFF.

The CDR3 loop is CASGLLAGAEQYF. As DNA, the CDR3 is TGTGCCAGCGGACTACTAGCGGGAGCAGAGCAGTACTTC. This rearrangement joins TRBV25-1 to TRBJ2-7; 11 bases match TRBD2. Germline V gives CDR1 MGHDK, CDR2 SYGVNS. The length of the CDR3 is 13 residues. The V segment lost 8 bases and the J segment 7 bases; nucleotides outside the gene matches: 7.

The chain carries TRBV7-2 and TRBJ2-1; 10 nucleotides line up with TRBD2. This CDR3 comprises 15 residues. Trimming removed 0 bases from V and 6 bases from J; junction bases left unmatched: 2. Looked up from germline, CDR1 is SGHTA and CDR2 is FQGNSA. The CDR3 DNA reads as TGTGCCAGCAGCTTAGCGCTAGCGGGAGTCAATGAGCAGTTCTTC. It yields the protein CASSLALAGVNEQFF.

The chain uses TRBV19 and TRBJ2-1; 13 bases are a match to TRBD2. The CDR3 extends over 17 amino acids. With V trimmed by 6 bases and J by 0 bases, 5 bases remained unmatched. Germline V gene sequence: CDR1 LNHDA, CDR2 SQIVND (reference sequence). Here the CDR3 reads CASRGTSGTSSYNEQFF. The DNA of the CDR3 is TGTGCCAGTAGGGGGACTAGCGGGACGAGCTCCTACAATGAGCAGTTCTTC.

The chain combines TRBV7-2 with TRBJ1-2; unclear D gene. The germline V and J ends were trimmed by 0 bases and 8 bases, with 10 bases remaining between them. Germline CDR1 is SGHTA and CDR2 is FQGNSA. CDR3 length: 13 amino acids. CDR3 DNA: TGTGCCAGCAGCTTAGCGCGGACGGGCGGCTACACCTTC. Its protein product is CASSLARTGGYTF.

The genes are TRBV11-2 and TRBJ2-4; D remains ambiguous. This CDR3 contains 13 residues. Trimming left V 8 bases short and J 5 bases short, with 13 bases between. Germline V gives CDR1 SGHAT, CDR2 FQNNGV. CDR3: CASGSNFENIQYF. The CDR3 bases are TGTGCCAGCGGATCCAATTTCGAAAACATTCAGTACTTC.

V gene TRBV5-5 combines with J gene TRBJ1-1; D gene unclear. The germline V gene has CDR1 SGHKS and CDR2 YYEKEE (reference sequence). V was clipped by 0 bases and J by 5 bases, with 11 bases between them. The CDR3 contains 14 residues. Here the CDR3 reads CASSLAFGGTEAFF. CDR3 sequence (DNA): TGTGCCAGCAGCTTGGCCTTCGGAGGGACTGAAGCTTTCTTT.

Here the CDR3 DNA reads TGTGCCAGTAGTATAGGGACACCTAGCTCTGGGGCCAACGTCCTGACTTTC. It yields the protein CASSIGTPSSGANVLTF. The chain is built from TRBV19 and TRBJ2-6; a weak D match, TRBD1 (5 bases). V was clipped by 1 base and J by 0 bases, with 10 bases between them. The germline CDR1 and CDR2 sequences are LNHDA and SQIVND (reference sequence). This CDR3 is built from 17 residues. The whole variable domain, remainder taken from reference TRBV19 and TRBJ2-6, is DGGITQSPKYLFRKEGQNVTLSCEQNLNHDAMYWYRQDPGQGLRLIYYSQIVNDFQKGDIAEGYSVSREKKESFPLTVTSAQKNPTAFYLCASSIGTPSSGANVLTFGAGSRLTVL.

The V and J genes are TRBV7-8 and TRBJ1-5; no clear D gene. The germline V and J ends were trimmed by 2 bases and 3 bases, with 2 bases remaining between them. The CDR3 is 12 amino acids. Germline V gene lookup returns CDR1 SGHVS and CDR2 FQNEAQ. CDR3 nucleotides: TGTGCCAGCAGCTTAAACAATCAGCCCCAGCATTTT. It is translated as CASSLNNQPQHF.

This chain joins TRBV5-8 and TRBJ2-1, with D uncertain. Trimming pared 0 bases from V and 0 bases from J, leaving 10 bases between. The germline gives CDR1 SGHTS, CDR2 YDEGEE. The CDR3 has 16 residues. The CDR3 sequence: CASSLALTTSYNEQFF. DNA of the CDR3: TGTGCCAGCAGCTTGGCTCTTACTACCTCCTACAATGAGCAGTTCTTC.

The sample holds a few counts of this clone. V and J are TRBV4-2 and TRBJ1-2; weak D call: TRBD1 (6 bases). With 2 bases removed from V and 2 bases from J, the gap between germline ends came to 18 bases. The length of the CDR3 is 17 residues. Looked up from germline, CDR1 is LGHNA and CDR2 is YNFKEQ. This CDR3 is CASSQLPWTALNYGYTF. Here the CDR3 DNA reads TGTGCCAGCAGCCAACTGCCTTGGACAGCCCTGAACTATGGCTACACCTTC.

This clone showed up just a few times. The chain employs TRBV20-1 and TRBJ1-1; no clear D. The CDR3 consists of 11 residues. Looked up from germline, CDR1 is DFQATT and CDR2 is SNEGSKA (reference sequence). Trimming stripped 4 bases from V and 5 bases from J, with 8 bases between. Here the CDR3 DNA reads TGCAGTGCTAAAGGAGGGACTGAAGCTTTCTTT. Translating it yields CSAKGGTEAFF.

This clone was seen many times. The chain is built from TRBV25-1 and TRBJ1-2; tentatively, D is TRBD1 (5 bases). Between the trimmed V and J ends, which lost 2 bases and 5 bases, there was a span of 15 bases. The CDR3 has 15 residues. Germline values: CDR1 MGHDK, CDR2 SYGVNS. The CDR3, as DNA: TGTGCCAGCAGTGAACCCGGGGTGGGGGTTTATGGCTACACCTTC. As protein: CASSEPGVGVYGYTF.

The chain carries TRBV4-1 and TRBJ2-2; maybe TRBD1 (5 bases). V gave up 0 bases and J gave up 7 bases, with 18 bases separating them. Germline-derived CDR1 and CDR2 are MGHRA and YSYEKL. The CDR3 spans 17 residues. CDR3 in DNA: TGCGCCAGCAGCCAAGATCAAGAGACAGCAGACGTCGGGGAGCTGTTTTTT. Amino acid sequence: CASSQDQETADVGELFF.

The chain links TRBV5-4 to TRBJ1-1, with D hard to call. Trimming stripped 0 bases from V and 1 base from J, with 7 bases between. The CDR3 runs 14 residues. Germline V gene sequence: CDR1 SGHNT, CDR2 YYREEE (reference sequence). The DNA for the CDR3 is TGTGCCAGCAGCTTGGCAAGGGCGAACACTGAAGCTTTCTTT. Translating it yields CASSLARANTEAFF.

This clone was seen only once. The CDR3 DNA sequence: TGTGCCAGCAGCCCGGGACGGATGAACACTGAAGCTTTCTTT. Amino acids: CASSPGRMNTEAFF. The gene calls are TRBV5-4 and TRBJ1-1; TRBD1 is a possible D gene (5 bases). V lost 4 bases and J lost 0, with 10 bases in between. Germline V gene lookup returns CDR1 SGHNT and CDR2 YYREEE (reference sequence). The CDR3 runs to 14 residues.

In its sample, this clone was seen a few times. The chain employs TRBV19 and TRBJ1-2; possible D gene TRBD1, 5 bases. V gave up 2 bases and J gave up 4 bases, with 26 bases separating them. The CDR3 spans 19 residues. Germline CDR1 is LNHDA and CDR2 is SQIVND (reference sequence). CDR3 DNA sequence: TGTGCCAGTAGTATATTGGCGTGGGGCAGAGAATTTGAAACCTATGGCTACACCTTC. As protein: CASSILAWGREFETYGYTF.